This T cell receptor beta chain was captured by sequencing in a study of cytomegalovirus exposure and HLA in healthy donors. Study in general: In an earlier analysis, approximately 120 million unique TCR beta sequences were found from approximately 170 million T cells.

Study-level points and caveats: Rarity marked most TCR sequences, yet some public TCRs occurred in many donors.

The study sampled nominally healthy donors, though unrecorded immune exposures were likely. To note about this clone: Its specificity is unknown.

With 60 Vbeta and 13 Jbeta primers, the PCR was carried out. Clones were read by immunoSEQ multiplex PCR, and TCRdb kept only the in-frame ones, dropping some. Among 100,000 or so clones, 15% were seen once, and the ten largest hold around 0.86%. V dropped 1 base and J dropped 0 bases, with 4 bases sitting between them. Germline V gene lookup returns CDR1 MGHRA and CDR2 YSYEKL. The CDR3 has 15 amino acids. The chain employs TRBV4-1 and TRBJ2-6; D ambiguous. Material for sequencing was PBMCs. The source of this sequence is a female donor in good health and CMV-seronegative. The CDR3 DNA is TGCGCCAGCAGCCAAGGCAGCTCTGGGGCCAACGTCCTGACTTTC. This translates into CASSQGSSGANVLTF.